This T cell receptor beta chain was sequenced during a study of control samples from healthy donors and cancer patients. The CDR3 runs 16 residues. Trimming removed 4 bases at V and 0 bases at J, with 15 bases between. Germline CDR1 and CDR2: SGHRS and YFSETQ. Clones were read by immunoSEQ multiplex PCR, and TCRdb kept only the in-frame ones, dropping some. The top ten hold roughly 12% of the sample, which has tens of thousands of clones, approximately 91% seen once. The sequenced sample consisted of PBMCs. This TCR derives from a man in his fifties with lung cancer. V and J are TRBV5-1 and TRBJ2-3; no reliable D call. In DNA form, the CDR3 reads TGCGCCAGCAGCCTGACATCTAGACCTAGCACAGATACGCAGTATTTT. This encodes CASSLTSRPSTDTQYF.